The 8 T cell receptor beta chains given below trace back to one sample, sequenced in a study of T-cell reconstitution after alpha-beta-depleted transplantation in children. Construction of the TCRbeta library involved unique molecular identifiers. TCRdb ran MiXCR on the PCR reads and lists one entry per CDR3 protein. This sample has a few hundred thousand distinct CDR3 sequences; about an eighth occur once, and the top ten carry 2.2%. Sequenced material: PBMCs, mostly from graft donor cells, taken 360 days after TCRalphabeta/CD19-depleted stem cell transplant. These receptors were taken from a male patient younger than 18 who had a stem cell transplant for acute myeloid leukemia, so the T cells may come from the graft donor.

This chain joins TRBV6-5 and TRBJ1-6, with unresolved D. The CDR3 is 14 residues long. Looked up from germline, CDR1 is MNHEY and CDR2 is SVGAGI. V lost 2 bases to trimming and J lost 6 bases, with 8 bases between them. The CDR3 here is CASSYPGVNSPLHF. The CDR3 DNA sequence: TGTGCCAGCAGTTACCCCGGGGTTAATTCACCCCTCCACTTT.

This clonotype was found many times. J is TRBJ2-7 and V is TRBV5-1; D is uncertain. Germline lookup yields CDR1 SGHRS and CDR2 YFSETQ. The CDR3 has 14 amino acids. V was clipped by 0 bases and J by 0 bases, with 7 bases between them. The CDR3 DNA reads TGCGCCAGCAGCTTGGTGGTGAACTCCTACGAGCAGTACTTC. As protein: CASSLVVNSYEQYF. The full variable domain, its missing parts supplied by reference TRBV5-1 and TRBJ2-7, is KAGVTQTPRYLIKTRGQQVTLSCSPISGHRSVSWYQQTPGQGLQFLFEYFSETQRNKGNFPGRFSGRQFSNSRSEMNVSTLELGDSALYLCASSLVVNSYEQYFGPGTRLTVT.

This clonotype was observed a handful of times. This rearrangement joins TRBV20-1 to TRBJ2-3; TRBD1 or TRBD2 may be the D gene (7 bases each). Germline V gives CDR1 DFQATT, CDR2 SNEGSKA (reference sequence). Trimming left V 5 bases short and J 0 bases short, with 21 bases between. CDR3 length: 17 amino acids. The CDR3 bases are TGCAGTGCTTCCCGACAGGGAGGGGGAATGAGCACAGATACGCAGTATTTT. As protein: CSASRQGGGMSTDTQYF.

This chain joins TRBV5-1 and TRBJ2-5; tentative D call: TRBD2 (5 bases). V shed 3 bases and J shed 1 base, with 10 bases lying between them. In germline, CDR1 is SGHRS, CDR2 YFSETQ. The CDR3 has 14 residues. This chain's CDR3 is CASSSGFLQETQYF. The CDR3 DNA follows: TGCGCCAGCAGCTCGGGATTCCTCCAAGAGACCCAGTACTTC.

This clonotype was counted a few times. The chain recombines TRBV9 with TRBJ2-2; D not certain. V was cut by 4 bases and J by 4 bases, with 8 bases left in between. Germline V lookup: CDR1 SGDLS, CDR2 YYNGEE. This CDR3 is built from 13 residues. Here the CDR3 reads CASSPTITGELFF. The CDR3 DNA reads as TGTGCCAGCAGCCCTACAATCACCGGGGAGCTGTTTTTT.

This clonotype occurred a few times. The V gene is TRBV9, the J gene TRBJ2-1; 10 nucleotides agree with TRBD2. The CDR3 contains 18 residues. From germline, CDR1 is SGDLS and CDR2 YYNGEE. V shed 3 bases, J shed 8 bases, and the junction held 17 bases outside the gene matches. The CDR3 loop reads CASSASPRLAGVIDEQFF. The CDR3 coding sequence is TGTGCCAGCAGCGCAAGCCCCCGTCTAGCGGGAGTTATCGATGAGCAGTTCTTC.

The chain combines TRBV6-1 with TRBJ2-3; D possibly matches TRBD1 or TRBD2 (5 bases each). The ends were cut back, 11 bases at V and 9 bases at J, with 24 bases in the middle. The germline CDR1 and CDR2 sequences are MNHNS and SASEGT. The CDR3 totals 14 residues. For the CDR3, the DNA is TGTGCCGCTCGGGGTGACAGACTGAGAGGGACGCAGTATTTT. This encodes CAARGDRLRGTQYF.

The CDR3 loop reads CAQSPGLENTGELFF. In DNA form, the CDR3 reads TGTGCCCAATCCCCAGGACTGGAGAACACCGGGGAGCTGTTTTTT. The chain employs TRBV7-9 and TRBJ2-2; D possibly corresponds to TRBD2 (5 bases). Germline-derived CDR1 and CDR2 are SEHNR and FQNEAQ (reference sequence). The CDR3 spans 15 residues. V was trimmed by 11 bases and J by 1 base, leaving 17 bases between them.